A single sample gave rise to the 18 T cell receptor beta chains below, sequenced in a study of blood T cells in healthy people across ages. A J-beta primer mix and a sample-barcoded 5' primer were used in a second PCR of about 7 to 12 cycles. MiXCR was run by TCRdb on the 5' RACE reads, yielding one entry per CDR3 protein. The table lists fewer than 2,000,000 distinct CDR3 sequences, approximately 40% of them singletons. Sample: blood. The origin of the receptors is a human donor in good health.

This clonotype was detected many times. V gene TRBV7-2 combines with J gene TRBJ2-7; 9 nucleotides align to TRBD2. Germline-derived CDR1 and CDR2 are SGHTA and FQGNSA. The CDR3 totals 14 residues. J was trimmed by 3 bases and V by 1 base; bases with no gene match: 1. This chain's CDR3 is CASSLVSGGYEQYF. The CDR3 nucleotides are TGTGCCAGCAGCTTAGTTAGCGGGGGCTACGAGCAGTACTTC.

This clonotype occurred once. The chain links TRBV28 to TRBJ1-1; unclear D gene. CDR3 length: 14 amino acids. The V gene's germline CDR1 is MDHEN and CDR2 SYDVKM. V was shortened by 4 bases and J by 1 base, with 10 bases between the two germline ends. The CDR3 spells CASSSPAGNTEAFF. CDR3 DNA: TGTGCCAGCAGTTCCCCGGCAGGGAACACTGAAGCTTTCTTT.

A remark on this clonotype: A read error may produce the germline difference seen at one junction end. The V call is TRBV29-1, the J call TRBJ1-1; D is undetermined. CDR3 length: 12 residues. Germline CDR1 is SQVTM and CDR2 is ANQGSEA. The CDR3 protein is CSVEDPNPEAFF. Written as DNA, the CDR3 is TGCAGCGTTGAAGATCCGAACCCTGAAGCTTTCTTT. Looking up the rest from reference TRBV29-1 and TRBJ1-1 gives the full variable domain: SAVISQKPSRDICQRGTSLTIQCQVDSQVTMMFWYRQQPGQSLTLIATANQGSEATYESGFVIDKFPISRPNLTFSTLTVSNMSPEDSSIYLCSVEDPNPEAFFGQGTRLTVV.

This clonotype appeared a few times. The chain combines TRBV10-3 with TRBJ2-1; 7 bases align to TRBD2. V shed 4 bases, J shed 2 bases, and the junction held 8 bases outside the gene matches. The CDR3 loop spans 16 amino acids. The V gene's germline CDR1 is ENHRY and CDR2 SYGVKD. The CDR3 bases are TGTGCCATCAGTGTAAATTGGGAGGGGACCTACAATGAGCAGTTCTTC. It yields the protein CAISVNWEGTYNEQFF.

This clonotype was detected only once. The V gene is TRBV6-2 or TRBV6-3, the J gene TRBJ2-1; D tentatively reads TRBD1 or TRBD2 (5 bases each). From germline, CDR1 is MNHEY and CDR2 SVGEGT. The CDR3 spans 12 residues. Trimming took off 4 bases at V and 13 bases at J, with 14 bases between the two ends. The CDR3 reads CASSFLGPRQFF. The CDR3 coding sequence is TGTGCCAGCAGTTTCCTGGGACCGCGACAGTTCTTC.

The sample holds a few counts of this clonotype. The chain is built from TRBV7-2 and TRBJ2-7; 8 positions agree with TRBD1. This CDR3 is built from 18 residues. J was trimmed by 3 bases and V by 5 bases; bases with no gene match: 18. Germline V gene data show CDR1 as SGHTA and CDR2 as FQGNSA. The CDR3: CASSPPPSRGQVDYEQYF. DNA for the CDR3: TGTGCCAGCAGCCCGCCTCCCTCACGGGGACAGGTGGACTACGAGCAGTACTTC.

J is TRBJ2-7 and V is TRBV6-1; D is possibly TRBD1 (5 bases). Trimming shortened V by 5 bases and J by 4 bases, and 24 bases separated the two germline ends. The length of the CDR3 is 17 residues. CDR1 is MNHNS and CDR2 is SASEGT in the germline V gene. CDR3 coding DNA: TGTGCCAGCAGTCTGTTTGGCCCGACAGAGTATAGGTACGAGCAGTACTTC. Translation gives CASSLFGPTEYRYEQYF.

Points on this clonotype: One end of the junction is discordant with germline, which a read error may explain. CDR3 loop: CVSSATGEGTQYF. DNA for the CDR3: TGTGTCAGCAGTGCTACAGGGGAGGGGACCCAGTACTTC. The chain recombines TRBV6-1 with TRBJ2-4, with D perhaps being TRBD1 or TRBD2 (7 bases each). The end of the DNA is better explained by TRBJ2-5, so the J call may be wrong. The CDR3 extends over 13 amino acids. CDR1 MNHNS and CDR2 SASEGT come from the germline V gene.

Only a few counts were recorded for this clonotype. V usage is TRBV12-3 or TRBV12-4 and J usage is TRBJ2-5, with D maybe TRBD2 (5 bases). V was shortened by 6 bases and J by 4 bases, with 12 bases between the two germline ends. CDR3 length: 13 residues. CDR3 DNA: TGTGCCAGCAGCCCGACTACTAGAGAGACCCAGTACTTC. Translated, it gives CASSPTTRETQYF.

This clonotype showed up just a few times. The V call is TRBV29-1, the J call TRBJ1-2; weak D call: TRBD1 (6 bases). The germline CDR1 and CDR2 sequences are SQVTM and ANQGSEA. The CDR3 spans 14 residues. V lost 4 bases and J lost 7, with 19 bases in between. The CDR3 loop reads CSVGLGGRAAGYTF. As DNA, the CDR3 is TGCAGCGTTGGATTGGGGGGCAGGGCGGCTGGCTACACCTTC.

About this clonotype itself: Its ends do not fully match the called genes, so a read error is possible. The chain links TRBV5-1 to TRBJ2-3; no clear D gene. This CDR3 is built from 15 residues. Germline V lookup: CDR1 SGHRS, CDR2 YFSETQ. The CDR3 sequence: CASSPSAPGSYEQYF. CDR3 in DNA: TGCGCCAGCAGCCCTTCAGCCCCGGGCTCCTACGAGCAGTACTTT.

This clonotype was seen a few times. V is TRBV9 and J is TRBJ1-2, with unresolved D. In germline, CDR1 is SGDLS, CDR2 YYNGEE. The CDR3 loop spans 15 amino acids. The V and J ends lost 0 bases and 2 bases respectively, with 11 bases between them. CDR3 in amino acids: CASSVAMAGNYGYTF. As DNA, the CDR3 is TGTGCCAGCAGCGTAGCTATGGCAGGCAACTATGGCTACACCTTC.

The chain couples TRBV7-3 to TRBJ2-2, with 8 positions matching TRBD2. Trimming at V came to 8 bases and at J to 6 bases, leaving 5 bases not matched to a gene. The CDR3 totals 13 residues. Germline assignment: CDR1 SGHTA and CDR2 FQGTGA. The CDR3 here is CASQSAGAGELFF. The CDR3, as DNA: TGTGCCAGCCAATCAGCGGGGGCCGGGGAGCTGTTTTTT.

The chain carries TRBV10-3 and TRBJ1-5, with D tentatively TRBD1 (5 bases). Trimming cost V 4 bases and J 3 bases, with 13 bases left between them. This CDR3 has 15 residues. CDR1 and CDR2 from the germline V gene are ENHRY and SYGVKD. CDR3 nucleotide sequence: TGTGCCATCAGTGGAGGGGTTTCGCCCAATCAGCCCCAGCATTTT. It codes for CAISGGVSPNQPQHF.

The chain couples TRBV25-1 to TRBJ2-3, with D unresolved. Germline assignment: CDR1 MGHDK and CDR2 SYGVNS. V gave up 10 bases and J gave up 2 bases, with 16 bases separating them. CDR3 length equals 14 residues. CDR3 sequence (DNA): TGTGCCACCATACTCGGAAGATTCACAGATACGCAGTATTTT. It codes for CATILGRFTDTQYF.

The chain combines TRBV2 with TRBJ2-5; no definite D call. The J call may not be correct, given that the DNA end is closer to TRBJ2-7. CDR1 and CDR2 from the germline V gene are SNHLY and FYNNEI. This CDR3 region has 12 residues. CDR3 DNA: TGTGCCAGCAGTGAAATTAGAAACGAGCAGTACTTC. Translating gives CASSEIRNEQYF.

V is TRBV11-2 and J is TRBJ1-5; D not resolved. This CDR3 is built from 13 residues. Deletions cut 4 bases from V and 3 bases from J, with 7 bases between. Germline CDR1 is SGHAT and CDR2 is FQNNGV. In nucleotides, the CDR3 is TGTGCCAGCAGCTCGAACCACAATCAGCCCCAGCATTTT. It translates to CASSSNHNQPQHF.

This sequence joins TRBV28 and TRBJ1-5, with D possibly TRBD1 on 5 matching bases. Germline CDR1 and CDR2: MDHEN and SYDVKM. The germline V and J ends were trimmed by 3 bases and 4 bases, with 16 bases remaining between them. The CDR3 runs 16 residues. The CDR3 bases are TGTGCCAGCAGTTTTAACCCCCGGGACCGAAATCAGCCCCAGCATTTT. As protein: CASSFNPRDRNQPQHF.